Below, 10 T cell receptor beta chains from the same sample are listed, as sequenced in a study of beta chain features in type 1 diabetes. Reverse transcribing all isolated RNA meant expressed TCRB transcripts were sequenced. Assay: immunoSEQ multiplex PCR; the TCRdb copy retains only in-frame clones and omits some. The repertoire has 150,000 to 170,000 clones, less than 9.5% of them found once; the top ten carry about 0.6%. The sequencing sample was made of central memory CD4+ T cells from blood. The receptors here all came from a man younger than 35 in good health.

Turning to this clone: Other DNA sequences from this sample encode an identical CDR3 as well. V gene TRBV5-4 combines with J gene TRBJ1-1; 9 nucleotides agree with TRBD1. V was pared by 3 bases and J by 3 bases, with 3 bases of the junction left unmatched. Germline V gene sequence: CDR1 SGHNT, CDR2 YYREEE (reference sequence). The CDR3 covers 14 residues. Here the CDR3 DNA reads TGTGCCAGCAGCTCGGGACAGGGAGACACTGAAGCTTTCTTT. Translating gives CASSSGQGDTEAFF.

The chain employs TRBV7-2 and TRBJ2-1, with TRBD2 identical over 7 bases. V shed 4 bases, J shed 2 bases, and the junction held 8 bases outside the gene matches. Germline CDR1 SGHTA, CDR2 FQGNSA. The CDR3 runs to 16 residues. Here the CDR3 reads CASSSSSGTTYNEQFF. The CDR3 DNA is TGTGCCAGCAGCTCTAGTTCCGGGACTACCTACAATGAGCAGTTCTTC. The full variable domain, with the rest looked up from reference TRBV7-2 and TRBJ2-1, is GAGVSQSPSNKVTEKGKDVELRCDPISGHTALYWYRQSLGQGLEFLIYFQGNSAPDKSGLPSDRFSAERTGGSVSTLTIQRTQQEDSAVYLCASSSSSGTTYNEQFFGPGTRLTVL.

This clone was observed a few times. This chain connects TRBV7-2 to TRBJ1-5; 7 nucleotides align to TRBD1. Losses at the gene ends were 5 bases for V and 3 bases for J; bases not matched to a gene: 13. The CDR3 spans 17 residues. CDR1 is SGHTA, CDR2 FQGNSA, per germline. The CDR3 region has the DNA TGTGCCAGCAGCAAATTACAGGGGAGGACCTCCAATCAGCCCCAGCATTTT. This encodes CASSKLQGRTSNQPQHF.

The chain couples TRBV9 to TRBJ1-1; a possible D gene is TRBD1 (6 bases). This CDR3 contains 15 residues. With 3 bases removed from V and 2 bases from J, the gap between germline ends came to 14 bases. Germline-derived CDR1 and CDR2 are SGDLS and YYNGEE. CDR3 sequence (DNA): TGTGCCAGCAGCGCCCAGGACAGATTTAACACTGAAGCTTTCTTT. Translated, it gives CASSAQDRFNTEAFF.

In this sample, this clone turned up many times. This sequence joins TRBV28 and TRBJ2-6; TRBD1 might be the D (6 bases). CDR1 is MDHEN and CDR2 is SYDVKM in the germline V gene. Trimming cost V 10 bases and J 0 bases, with 13 bases left between them. The CDR3 consists of 15 residues. For the CDR3, the DNA is TGTGCCACTACCATGGACAGCTCTGGGGCCAACGTCCTGACTTTC. Protein sequence: CATTMDSSGANVLTF. Supplemented by reference TRBV28 and TRBJ2-6, the full variable domain reads DVKVTQSSRYLVKRTGEKVFLECVQDMDHENMFWYRQDPGLGLRLIYFSYDVKMKEKGDIPEGYSVSREKKERFSLILESASTNQTSMYLCATTMDSSGANVLTFGAGSRLTVL.

The chain employs TRBV7-2 and TRBJ2-5; the D is unclear. The CDR3 sequence is 12 residues long. Trimming took off 4 bases at V and 2 bases at J, with 5 bases between the two ends. Germline values: CDR1 SGHTA, CDR2 FQGNSA. CDR3 DNA: TGTGCCAGCAGCTCACAACAAGAGACCCAGTACTTC. Its translation: CASSSQQETQYF.

J is TRBJ1-2 and V is TRBV30; maybe TRBD1 (5 bases). Germline-derived CDR1 and CDR2 are GTSNPN and SVGIG (reference sequence). The V end lost 0 bases, the J end lost 12 bases, and 11 bases lay between the germline ends. The CDR3 extends over 11 amino acids. The CDR3 loop is CAWSVQGEDTF. The CDR3 DNA reads TGTGCCTGGAGTGTACAAGGGGAGGACACCTTC. Drawing the rest from reference TRBV30 and TRBJ1-2, the complete variable domain is SQTIHQWPATLVQPVGSPLSLECTVEGTSNPNLYWYRQAAGRGLQLLFYSVGIGQISSEVPQNLSASRPQDRQFILSSKKLLLSDSGFYLCAWSVQGEDTFGSGTRLTVV.

J is TRBJ2-1 and V is TRBV5-1; D not certain. V dropped 4 bases and J dropped 0 bases, with 11 bases sitting between them. The germline gives CDR1 SGHRS, CDR2 YFSETQ. This CDR3 contains 15 residues. CDR3 sequence (DNA): TGCGCCAGCAGCCCCTTCTCCAGCTCCTACAATGAGCAGTTCTTC. Residues: CASSPFSSSYNEQFF.

This clone showed up just a few times. The chain links TRBV30 to TRBJ1-2; a possible D gene is TRBD1 (6 bases). The CDR3 sequence is 13 residues long. V was pared by 2 bases and J by 4 bases, with 11 bases between. The germline V gene has CDR1 GTSNPN and CDR2 SVGIG (reference sequence). The CDR3 here is CAWSPQGAYGYTF. CDR3 nucleotide sequence: TGTGCCTGGAGTCCACAGGGTGCCTATGGCTACACCTTC.

V and J are TRBV5-8 and TRBJ2-5, with 7 bases matching TRBD2. The length of the CDR3 is 14 residues. Looked up from germline, CDR1 is SGHTS and CDR2 is YDEGEE. The V and J ends lost 4 bases and 3 bases, in that order; junction bases with no gene match: 6. In DNA form, the CDR3 reads TGTGCCAGCAGCCCACGGACTAGGGAAGAGACCCAGTACTTC. Its protein product is CASSPRTREETQYF.